These 24 T cell receptor beta chains share one sample of origin, sequenced in a study of CD8 T cells in Susac syndrome. With random hexamers, reverse transcription was performed on about 0.45 to 1 ug of RNA. MiXCR, applied by TCRdb to the immunoSEQ multiplex PCR reads, yields one record per CDR3 protein. Of approximately 120,000 distinct CDR3 sequences detected, approximately 89% appear once; the ten largest clones hold approximately 0.24%. Material for sequencing was CD8+ T cells from PBMCs. Every receptor here comes from a human donor with multiple sclerosis.

The chain carries TRBV19 and TRBJ2-1, with no clear D. Trimming removed 6 bases from V and 4 bases from J, with 10 bases in between. The V gene's germline CDR1 is LNHDA and CDR2 SQIVND (reference sequence). There are 13 residues in the CDR3. For the CDR3, the DNA is TGTGCCAGTAGCTCAGCAGAGTACAATGAGCAGTTCTTC. Translation: CASSSAEYNEQFF. The whole variable domain, remainder taken from reference TRBV19 and TRBJ2-1, is DGGITQSPKYLFRKEGQNVTLSCEQNLNHDAMYWYRQDPGQGLRLIYYSQIVNDFQKGDIAEGYSVSREKKESFPLTVTSAQKNPTAFYLCASSSAEYNEQFFGPGTRLTVL.

This clonotype was recorded only once. This chain joins TRBV6-4 and TRBJ1-2; D gene uncertain. Trimming cost V 2 bases and J 4 bases, with 8 bases left between them. The germline gives CDR1 MRHNA, CDR2 SNTAGT. CDR3 size: 13 residues. The CDR3 sequence: CASSDNGVYGYTF. The CDR3 DNA reads TGTGCCAGCAGTGACAATGGAGTCTATGGCTACACCTTC.

The J gene is TRBJ1-1, the V gene TRBV4-1, with D unclear. This CDR3 spans 13 amino acids. The V and J ends lost 0 bases and 8 bases respectively, with 10 bases between them. The germline gives CDR1 MGHRA, CDR2 YSYEKL. The CDR3 region has the DNA TGCGCCAGCAGCCAAGATCGTAGCAAGGAAGCTTTCTTT. It encodes CASSQDRSKEAFF.

The chain links TRBV9 to TRBJ2-3; D call uncertain. V was clipped by 4 bases and J by 9 bases, with 15 bases between them. The CDR3 is 13 amino acids. The germline CDR1 and CDR2 sequences are SGDLS and YYNGEE. CDR3 residues: CASSPRWSRTQYF. CDR3 nucleotides: TGTGCCAGCAGCCCTCGCTGGAGCAGAACGCAGTATTTT.

This chain uses TRBV9 with TRBJ1-1; no definite D call. Germline CDR1 reads SGDLS; CDR2 reads YYNGEE. The CDR3 contains 11 residues. V lost 4 bases and J 6 bases, leaving 7 bases between the germline ends. The CDR3 protein is CASSPFAEAFF. The CDR3 DNA follows: TGTGCCAGCAGCCCTTTTGCTGAAGCTTTCTTT.

This rearrangement joins TRBV2 to TRBJ1-2; tentatively, D is TRBD1 (5 bases). This CDR3 has 12 residues. In germline, CDR1 is SNHLY, CDR2 FYNNEI. V was pared by 6 bases and J by 12 bases, with 17 bases between. The CDR3 DNA reads as TGTGCCAGCAGCAGGGCTGATCCGGGTCACACCTTC. Its translation: CASSRADPGHTF.

The chain employs TRBV20-1 and TRBJ2-7; D gene uncertain. Germline-derived CDR1 and CDR2 are DFQATT and SNEGSKA (reference sequence). Between the trimmed V and J ends, which lost 6 bases and 0 bases, there was a span of 15 bases. This CDR3 spans 14 amino acids. The CDR3 DNA reads as TGCAGTGCCACGGACCGGCTGAGCTCCTACGAGCAGTACTTC. Encoded protein: CSATDRLSSYEQYF.

The chain employs TRBV29-1 and TRBJ1-1; D gene uncertain. The length of the CDR3 is 11 residues. Germline-derived CDR1 and CDR2 are SQVTM and ANQGSEA. V was pared by 3 bases and J by 3 bases, with 5 bases between. The CDR3 DNA follows: TGCAGCGTTGAGGAGGACACTGAAGCTTTCTTT. This codes for CSVEEDTEAFF.

The chain joins TRBV5-1 to TRBJ2-1; the match to TRBD2 covers 14 bases. This CDR3 is 16 amino acids long. V dropped 5 bases and J dropped 8; count of bases not matched to a gene: 9. CDR1 and CDR2 from the germline V gene are SGHRS and YFSETQ. The CDR3 DNA is TGCGCCAGCAGATCAGGGACTAGCGGGAGAGAGGATGAGCAGTTCTTC. As protein: CASRSGTSGREDEQFF.

The rearrangement joins TRBV30 to TRBJ2-3; D call uncertain. Germline loops: CDR1 GTSNPN, CDR2 SVGIG (reference sequence). V lost 0 bases and J 4 bases, leaving 5 bases between the germline ends. This CDR3 is 12 amino acids long. The CDR3 loop is CAWSVTADTQYF. Written as DNA, the CDR3 is TGTGCCTGGAGTGTAACCGCAGATACGCAGTATTTT.

The chain employs TRBV27 and TRBJ1-4; 7 nucleotides align to TRBD1. V trimming: 5 bases; J trimming: 5 bases; junction bases outside the gene matches: 8. The CDR3 is 15 residues long. CDR1 and CDR2 from the germline V gene are MNHEY and SMNVEV (reference sequence). In DNA form, the CDR3 reads TGTGCCAGCAGTGAAGTCCGGGACAGAAATGAAAAACTGTTTTTT. Its protein is CASSEVRDRNEKLFF.

V and J are TRBV4-1 and TRBJ2-3; 9 bases match TRBD1. V was pared by 4 bases and J by 3 bases, with 2 bases of the junction left unmatched. CDR3 length: 14 residues. CDR1 is MGHRA and CDR2 is YSYEKL in the germline V gene. CDR3 sequence (DNA): TGCGCCAGCAGCCCTGGGACAGGGACAGATACGCAGTATTTT. Protein product: CASSPGTGTDTQYF.

This chain uses TRBV5-4 with TRBJ2-1, with unresolved D. This CDR3 is built from 18 residues. The V end lost 3 bases, the J end lost 0 bases, and 19 bases lay between the germline ends. Per germline, CDR1 SGHNT and CDR2 YYREEE (reference sequence). CDR3 in amino acids: CASSYDADEPISYNEQFF. CDR3 nucleotides: TGTGCCAGCAGCTACGACGCTGACGAACCCATCTCCTACAATGAGCAGTTCTTC. Variable domain in full (rest from reference TRBV5-4 and TRBJ2-1): ETGVTQSPTHLIKTRGQQVTLRCSSQSGHNTVSWYQQALGQGPQFIFQYYREEENGRGNFPPRFSGLQFPNYSSELNVNALELDDSALYLCASSYDADEPISYNEQFFGPGTRLTVL.

The chain has TRBV10-3 and TRBJ2-5; D is unresolved. This CDR3 has 13 amino acids. V was pared by 6 bases and J by 1 base, with 9 bases between. Germline loops: CDR1 ENHRY, CDR2 SYGVKD. This CDR3 reads CAIRSGLQETQYF. The CDR3 DNA reads as TGTGCCATCAGGTCTGGGCTCCAAGAGACCCAGTACTTC.

This clonotype was seen more than once but under ten times. V gene TRBV7-7 combines with J gene TRBJ2-1, with 8 bases fitting TRBD2. The V gene end was trimmed by 5 bases and the J gene end by 7 bases; junction bases not matched to a gene: 1. The CDR3 has 12 residues. Germline V gene sequence: CDR1 SSHAT, CDR2 FNYEAQ (reference sequence). In nucleotides, the CDR3 is TGTGCCAGCAGCCGGGGGGGTAATGAGCAGTTCTTC. This encodes CASSRGGNEQFF.

The V and J genes are TRBV20-1 and TRBJ2-5; D possibly corresponds to TRBD2 (5 bases). Per germline, CDR1 DFQATT and CDR2 SNEGSKA (reference sequence). The V gene lost 0 bases and the J gene lost 3 bases, with 17 bases spanning the gap. The CDR3 covers 16 residues. CDR3 sequence (DNA): TGCAGTGCTAGAGATTTGGCCCGGCGGGCCGAAGAGACCCAGTACTTC. It specifies CSARDLARRAEETQYF.

The rearrangement uses TRBV20-1 and TRBJ1-1; a possible D gene is TRBD1 (6 bases). The CDR3 runs 15 residues. The V gene's germline CDR1 is DFQATT and CDR2 SNEGSKA (reference sequence). The ends were cut back, 6 bases at V and 1 base at J, with 18 bases in the middle. In DNA, the CDR3 is TGCAGTGCCAAAGTAAGGGGGGGCCAGAACACTGAAGCTTTCTTT. It translates to CSAKVRGGQNTEAFF.

This clonotype was seen once. The rearrangement joins TRBV9 to TRBJ2-2; 8 bases are a match to TRBD2. The junction had 9 bases not matched to a gene; V was cut back by 4 bases and J by 4 bases. Germline assignment: CDR1 SGDLS and CDR2 YYNGEE. CDR3 length: 16 residues. CDR3 in DNA: TGTGCCAGCAGCCCGACAGCGGGAGTGGGCACCGGGGAGCTGTTTTTT. Its translation is CASSPTAGVGTGELFF.

This clonotype was recorded only once. V gene TRBV7-8 combines with J gene TRBJ1-6; D remains ambiguous. Germline V gene sequence: CDR1 SGHVS, CDR2 FQNEAQ. Trimming removed 1 base at V and 13 bases at J, with 17 bases between. CDR3 size: 15 residues. CDR3 residues: CASSLGAPILWPLHF. DNA of the CDR3: TGTGCCAGCAGCTTAGGGGCGCCGATCCTTTGGCCCCTCCACTTT. The complete variable domain, with remaining parts taken from reference TRBV7-8 and TRBJ1-6, reads GAGVSQSPRYKVAKRGQDVALRCDPISGHVSLFWYQQALGQGPEFLTYFQNEAQLDKSGLPSDRFFAERPEGSVSTLKIQRTQQEDSAVYLCASSLGAPILWPLHFGNGTRLTVT.

The chain uses TRBV7-9 and TRBJ2-7; D gene unclear. Germline CDR1 and CDR2: SEHNR and FQNEAQ (reference sequence). The CDR3 is made up of 11 amino acids. With 6 bases removed from V and 4 bases from J, the gap between germline ends came to 7 bases. DNA of the CDR3: TGTGCCAGCAGTCGGAAATACGAGCAGTACTTC. Encoded protein: CASSRKYEQYF.

The V gene is TRBV27, the J gene TRBJ2-1, with D perhaps matching TRBD1 (5 bases). The CDR3 is 12 amino acids. V gave up 3 bases and J gave up 10 bases, with 10 bases separating them. The germline V gene encodes CDR1 MNHEY and CDR2 SMNVEV (reference sequence). CDR3 nucleotide sequence: TGTGCCAGCAGTTTCCAGGGCCAGGAGCAGTTCTTC. Protein product: CASSFQGQEQFF.

The chain uses TRBV19 and TRBJ2-3, with 7 bases identical to TRBD1. This CDR3 region has 14 residues. CDR1 and CDR2 (germline): LNHDA, SQIVND (reference sequence). Germline trimming cut 6 bases from V and 8 bases from J; bases unmatched to any gene: 11. The CDR3 here is CASSGIEGAATQYF. As DNA, the CDR3 is TGTGCCAGTAGCGGAATCGAGGGGGCAGCTACGCAGTATTTT. The variable domain in full, completed from reference TRBV19 and TRBJ2-3, reads DGGITQSPKYLFRKEGQNVTLSCEQNLNHDAMYWYRQDPGQGLRLIYYSQIVNDFQKGDIAEGYSVSREKKESFPLTVTSAQKNPTAFYLCASSGIEGAATQYFGPGTRLTVL.

The CDR3 sequence is CASSPSKAEAFF. The CDR3 DNA follows: TGTGCCAGCAGCCCATCCAAGGCTGAAGCTTTCTTT. The chain is built from TRBV5-6 and TRBJ1-1; D uncertain. This CDR3 has 12 residues. The ends were cut back, 4 bases at V and 6 bases at J, with 10 bases in the middle. Germline loops: CDR1 SGHDT, CDR2 YYEEEE.

V and J are TRBV30 and TRBJ1-1; D ambiguous. Trimming shortened V by 3 bases and J by 5 bases, and 10 bases separated the two germline ends. The germline V gene has CDR1 GTSNPN and CDR2 SVGIG (reference sequence). This CDR3 is built from 12 residues. The CDR3 reads CAWSRGRTEAFF. The CDR3 bases are TGTGCCTGGAGCAGAGGGAGGACTGAAGCTTTCTTT.